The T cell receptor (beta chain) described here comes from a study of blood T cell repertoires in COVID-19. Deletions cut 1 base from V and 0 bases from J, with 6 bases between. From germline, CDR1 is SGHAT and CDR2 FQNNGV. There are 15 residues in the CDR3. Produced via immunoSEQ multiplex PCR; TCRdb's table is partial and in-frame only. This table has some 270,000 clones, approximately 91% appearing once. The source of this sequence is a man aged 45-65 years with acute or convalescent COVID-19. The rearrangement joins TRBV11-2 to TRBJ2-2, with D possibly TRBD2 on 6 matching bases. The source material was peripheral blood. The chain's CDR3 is CASSLAGANTGELFF. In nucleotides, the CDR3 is TGTGCCAGCAGCTTAGCGGGGGCGAACACCGGGGAGCTGTTTTTT. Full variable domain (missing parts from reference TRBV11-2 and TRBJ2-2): EAGVAQSPRYKIIEKRQSVAFWCNPISGHATLYWYQQILGQGPKLLIQFQNNGVVDDSQLPKDRFSAERLKGVDSTLKIQPAKLEDSAVYLCASSLAGANTGELFFGEGSRLTVL.